This entry lists 16 T cell receptor beta chains sequenced from one sample in a study of CD8+CD57+ T cells in acquired aplastic anemia. Genomic DNA constituted the template upon which TCR beta VDJ and CDR3 profiling was performed. TCRdb re-analysed the reads in MiXCR, keeping a single row per CDR3 protein. The table includes 150,000 to 200,000 distinct CDR3 sequences, 45% to 55% detected once. The sequenced patients had an expansion of CD8+CD57+ cells seen by flow cytometry. The sample comprised sorted CD4+, CD8+, or CD8+CD57+ T cells (not recorded which) from PBMCs. Receptors were obtained from a human donor with aplastic anemia.

V and J are TRBV12-3 or TRBV12-4 and TRBJ2-1; 13 positions match TRBD2. The CDR3 runs to 20 residues. V gave up 5 bases and J gave up 2 bases; unmatched junction bases: 15. The CDR3 sequence is CASSLLGLAGEGVAYNEQFF. The CDR3 nucleotides are TGTGCCAGCAGTCTTTTAGGACTAGCGGGAGAGGGGGTTGCCTACAATGAGCAGTTCTTC.

This clonotype was seen once. This rearrangement joins TRBV7-2 to TRBJ2-7, with D possibly being TRBD1 (5 bases). This CDR3 contains 13 residues. Germline V lookup: CDR1 SGHTA, CDR2 FQGNSA. The ends were cut back, 3 bases at V and 6 bases at J, with 12 bases in the middle. The CDR3 is CASSLSGYGEQYF. The CDR3 DNA reads TGTGCCAGCAGCTTGTCAGGGTACGGCGAGCAGTACTTC.

J is TRBJ2-3 and V is TRBV29-1, with TRBD2 identical over 12 bases. The CDR3 is 16 amino acids. In germline, CDR1 is SQVTM, CDR2 ANQGSEA. V was pared by 5 bases and J by 8 bases, with 14 bases of the junction left unmatched. The CDR3 loop is CSVHGLAGIIGGTQYF. In DNA form, the CDR3 reads TGCAGCGTTCACGGACTAGCGGGGATTATAGGGGGTACGCAGTATTTT.

The V gene is TRBV5-6, the J gene TRBJ2-5; D is unclear. Germline V CDR1 and CDR2: SGHDT, YYEEEE. The V gene lost 3 bases and the J gene lost 3 bases, with 9 bases spanning the gap. The CDR3 extends over 13 amino acids. The CDR3 region is CASSSTTEETQYF. In DNA, the CDR3 is TGTGCCAGCAGCTCAACAACGGAAGAGACCCAGTACTTC. Full variable domain (rest looked up from reference TRBV5-6 and TRBJ2-5): DAGVTQSPTHLIKTRGQQVTLRCSPKSGHDTVSWYQQALGQGPQFIFQYYEEEERQRGNFPDRFSGHQFPNYSSELNVNALLLGDSALYLCASSSTTEETQYFGPGTRLLVL.

The sample holds many counts of this clonotype. This chain joins TRBV5-1 and TRBJ2-2; D is unresolved. The CDR3 is made up of 15 amino acids. Germline values: CDR1 SGHRS, CDR2 YFSETQ. V gave up 0 bases and J gave up 2 bases, with 8 bases separating them. This CDR3 reads CASSLGASNTGELFF. In DNA form, the CDR3 reads TGCGCCAGCAGCTTGGGAGCGTCTAACACCGGGGAGCTGTTTTTT.

This chain links TRBV5-1 with TRBJ2-1, with TRBD1 matching 8 bases. Germline lookup yields CDR1 SGHRS and CDR2 YFSETQ. This CDR3 comprises 16 residues. The J segment lost 10 bases and the V segment lost 3 bases, leaving 15 bases of the junction unmatched. CDR3 in amino acids: CASSWGQVKTRQEQFF. The CDR3 DNA reads as TGCGCCAGCAGCTGGGGACAGGTTAAAACCCGGCAAGAGCAGTTCTTC.

The rearrangement joins TRBV7-2 to TRBJ1-2; D uncertain. Germline lookup yields CDR1 SGHTA and CDR2 FQGNSA. CDR3 length: 12 residues. V was clipped by 5 bases and J by 7 bases, with 11 bases between them. CDR3 in amino acids: CASSPSDFGYTF. The CDR3 DNA reads as TGTGCCAGCAGCCCCAGTGACTTTGGCTACACCTTC. Looking up the rest from reference TRBV7-2 and TRBJ1-2 gives the full variable domain: GAGVSQSPSNKVTEKGKDVELRCDPISGHTALYWYRQSLGQGLEFLIYFQGNSAPDKSGLPSDRFSAERTGGSVSTLTIQRTQQEDSAVYLCASSPSDFGYTFGSGTRLTVV.

The chain uses TRBV2 and TRBJ1-1; no definite D call. The CDR3 contains 14 residues. V shed 4 bases and J shed 3 bases, with 12 bases lying between them. Germline V gene sequence: CDR1 SNHLY, CDR2 FYNNEI. The chain's CDR3 is CASSGLQVDTEAFF. The CDR3 DNA reads TGTGCCAGCAGTGGATTGCAGGTGGACACTGAAGCTTTCTTT.

The genes are TRBV4-2 and TRBJ1-5, with 8 positions matching TRBD1. Trimming took 0 bases from V and 7 from J; bases not matched to a gene: 5. Germline V gives CDR1 LGHNA, CDR2 YNFKEQ. This CDR3 is 15 amino acids long. The CDR3 reads CASSQDRGHGQPQHF. The CDR3 region has the DNA TGTGCCAGCAGCCAAGACAGGGGGCATGGGCAGCCCCAGCATTTT.

The rearrangement joins TRBV10-3 to TRBJ2-7; no reliable D call. The CDR3 sequence is 14 residues long. The V end lost 3 bases, the J end lost 0 bases, and 9 bases lay between the germline ends. Per the germline V gene, CDR1 is ENHRY and CDR2 is SYGVKD. This CDR3 reads CAISEVVSSYEQYF. The CDR3 nucleotides read TGTGCCATCAGTGAAGTAGTCTCCTCCTACGAGCAGTACTTC.

This clonotype was seen once. The chain is built from TRBV20-1 and TRBJ2-1, with 13 bases lining up with TRBD2. The CDR3 is made up of 15 amino acids. The V gene end was trimmed by 3 bases and the J gene end by 6 bases; junction bases not matched to a gene: 5. CDR1 and CDR2 (germline): DFQATT, SNEGSKA (reference sequence). The CDR3 bases are TGCAGTGCTAGTCTACGGACTAGCGGGGGCAATGAGCAGTTCTTC. Protein product: CSASLRTSGGNEQFF.

This clonotype was detected ten times or more. The chain is built from TRBV6-2 or TRBV6-3 and TRBJ1-5; possibly TRBD1 for D (6 bases). Germline assignment: CDR1 MNHEY and CDR2 SVGEGT. The CDR3 contains 12 residues. Trimming shortened V by 2 bases and J by 13 bases, and 12 bases separated the two germline ends. This chain's CDR3 is CASSYMGAVQHF. CDR3 nucleotides: TGTGCCAGCAGTTACATGGGGGCCGTACAGCATTTT.

This chain connects TRBV25-1 to TRBJ2-1; TRBD1 agrees at 9 bases. CDR1 and CDR2 from the germline V gene are MGHDK and SYGVNS. The V gene end was trimmed by 6 bases and the J gene end by 7 bases; junction bases not matched to a gene: 16. The CDR3 totals 17 residues. The chain's CDR3 is CASRPASGTGLGNEQFF. The CDR3 DNA follows: TGTGCCAGCAGGCCCGCCTCCGGGACAGGGCTGGGGAATGAGCAGTTCTTC.

The chain carries TRBV29-1 and TRBJ2-3; 8 nucleotides align to TRBD2. Germline loops: CDR1 SQVTM, CDR2 ANQGSEA. V shed 4 bases, J shed 2 bases, and the junction held 5 bases outside the gene matches. The CDR3 sequence is 14 residues long. CDR3 residues: CSVATSAFTDTQYF. CDR3 in DNA: TGCAGCGTTGCGACTAGCGCATTCACAGATACGCAGTATTTT.

This clonotype was counted at least ten times. V is TRBV15 and J is TRBJ1-1; D is possibly TRBD1 (5 bases). The CDR3 totals 14 residues. Germline CDR1 is LNHNV and CDR2 is YYDKDF (reference sequence). V was clipped by 9 bases and J by 0 bases, with 14 bases between them. The CDR3 bases are TGTGCCACGGCGAGGGGAGCCTTGAACACTGAAGCTTTCTTT. The encoded protein is CATARGALNTEAFF.

A word on this clonotype: At one boundary the junction diverges from the germline segment, which might be a read error. The chain employs TRBV2 and TRBJ1-1; D is unclear. There are 12 residues in the CDR3. Germline values: CDR1 SNHLY, CDR2 FYNNEI. The CDR3 region has the DNA TGTGCCAGCAGTGCTATGGACGGCGAAGCTCTCTTT. Translating it yields CASSAMDGEALF.